This is a list of T cell receptor beta chains from one sample in a study of T cells after yellow fever vaccination. Each CDR3 protein gets one entry after TCRdb re-called the 5' RACE reads with MiXCR. The sample consists of approximately 450,000 distinct CDR3 sequences, around 19% of them appearing once. Sequencing was performed on PBMCs, taken before the yellow fever booster vaccination. These receptor sequences come from a man aged 18-30 years who received the YFV17D yellow fever vaccine. Each CDR3 is given without its conserved first and last residue.

J | V | CDR3
TRBJ1-1 | TRBV5-1 | ASSPTRNTEAF
TRBJ2-7 | TRBV20-1 | SARTIGGRRRLGEQY
TRBJ1-1 | TRBV20-1 | RGDRGNTEAF
TRBJ2-5 | TRBV9 | ASSVESGLAGETQY
TRBJ2-3 | TRBV4-1 | ASSQGVSGTHTDTQY
TRBJ1-2 | TRBV2 | ASRGRAVGYT
TRBJ2-5 | TRBV27 | ASSLWGAGVQETQY
TRBJ1-1 | TRBV19 | ASSFSLAGTEAF
TRBJ2-3 | TRBV9 | ASSVASGGTDTQY
TRBJ1-1 | TRBV5-5 | ASSIQVNTEAF
TRBJ2-5 | TRBV7-3 | ASSKGSGETQY
TRBJ2-1 | TRBV6-1 | ASSVRPENEQF
TRBJ2-1 | TRBV6-5 | ASSYVSGAYNEQF
TRBJ2-2 | TRBV5-1 | ASSPDRVITGELF
TRBJ2-3 | TRBV5-1 | ASSLGYEGYADTQY
TRBJ1-1 | TRBV10-3 | ATGYRGVTEAF
TRBJ1-4 | TRBV24-1 | ATSGESNEKLF
TRBJ2-2 | TRBV5-1 | ASRGSANTGELF
TRBJ2-3 | TRBV29-1 | SVEKGAVTDTQY
TRBJ2-3 | TRBV18 | ASSLEPADTQY
TRBJ2-1 | TRBV11-2 | ASSLAPFGSFNEQF
TRBJ1-6 | TRBV5-1 | ASSLERVNSPLH
TRBJ2-5 | TRBV20-1 | SARGDRFQETQY
TRBJ1-4 | TRBV5-1 | ASSWQGDQEKLF
TRBJ1-1 | TRBV5-1 | ASSLGGEMNTEAF
TRBJ1-1 | TRBV7-9 | ASSPPTAMNTEAF
TRBJ2-3 | TRBV7-9 | ASSKQRLTQY
TRBJ2-2 | TRBV12-3/TRBV12-4 | ASTPGGSGELF
TRBJ1-2 | TRBV6-5 | ASSSRAFYGYT
TRBJ2-3 | TRBV7-8 | ASSRGTPEGADTQY
TRBJ2-3 | TRBV29-1 | SVELAGGSTDTQY
TRBJ2-2 | TRBV5-1 | ASSQTSGDTGELF
TRBJ2-7 | TRBV12-3/TRBV12-4 | ASSSWGGGSSYEQY
TRBJ2-3 | TRBV28 | ASPPEGTSGGITDTQY
TRBJ2-3 | TRBV7-9 | ASSPEWGRDPASTDTQY
TRBJ2-1 | TRBV29-1 | SVRGGGAHNEQF
TRBJ2-3 | TRBV20-1 | SAGIRLAADTQY
TRBJ1-2 | TRBV20-1 | SAAQGSKGYT
TRBJ2-7 | TRBV27 | ASSSTGSLYEQY
TRBJ2-5 | TRBV12-3/TRBV12-4 | ASSRPPVGRRKKTQY
TRBJ1-5 | TRBV12-3/TRBV12-4 | ASSSQATGAQPQH
TRBJ2-7 | TRBV24-1 | ATSDFDTYEQY
TRBJ2-7 | TRBV11-2 | ASSLDAVAGTLIGQY
TRBJ2-1 | TRBV5-1 | ASSLATTDRF
TRBJ2-1 | TRBV20-1 | SARAGPNEQF
TRBJ2-7 | TRBV7-6 | ASSLRRTGGASSYEQY
TRBJ2-1 | TRBV7-9 | ASSSTSGGPWQF
TRBJ2-5 | TRBV27 | ASSLFPRRGPQETQY
TRBJ2-5 | TRBV27 | ASSSLSLGGEETQY
TRBJ1-4 | TRBV7-9 | ASSPAPQISEKLF
TRBJ2-7 | TRBV11-2 | ASSLALGGAEQY
TRBJ2-3 | TRBV6-6 | ASMGGGGTDTQY
TRBJ2-3 | TRBV6-1 | ASRIQNTQY
TRBJ2-3 | TRBV7-8 | ASSPTARDSLRNTQY
TRBJ1-2 | TRBV6-6 | ASSYVVSGDGYT
TRBJ1-2 | TRBV6-6 | ASTITWGVYGYT
TRBJ2-7 | TRBV29-1 | SVVFGTGGYYEQY
TRBJ2-1 | TRBV4-2 | ASSQEPQRLGGLPGGEQF
TRBJ1-5 | TRBV20-1 | SASRGWNQPQH